This T cell receptor (beta chain) was sequenced in a study of shared clonotypes between healthy human individuals. Study-wide results and limits: Researchers sampled blood only, noting tissue repertoires likely differ. Naive subsets usually exceeded memory subsets in estimated richness. Several donors held around 5% of naive CD4 clonotypes in common.

Produced via immunoSEQ multiplex PCR; TCRdb's table is partial and in-frame only. The table shows roughly 2 million clones, with 85% to 95% occurring only once. Comment on this clone: What it binds is unknown.

The naive CD8 subset, CD45RO-negative cells positively selected for CCR7, excluded terminally differentiated effector memory CD45RA+ cells. Donation came from healthy HIV-negative adults that had no recent acute infections or vaccinations. This CDR3 is 13 amino acids long. V gave up 6 bases and J gave up 8 bases; unmatched junction bases: 5. Germline CDR1 and CDR2: MNHEY and SVGAGI. Sequencing was performed on naive CD8+ T cells sorted from blood. This sequence originates from a man between 18 and 29 years old in good health. V gene TRBV6-5 combines with J gene TRBJ1-2; 11 positions match TRBD1. CDR3 bases: TGTGCCAGCAGGGGACAGGGGGTCTACGGCTACACCTTC. Protein: CASRGQGVYGYTF.